This is a list of T cell receptor beta chains from one sample in a study of cytomegalovirus exposure and HLA in healthy donors. Sequencing was performed with immunoSEQ multiplex PCR; in TCRdb, only in-frame clones are kept and a portion is missing. Of 250,000 to 300,000 clones listed, nearly 90% are singletons. Specimen: PBMCs. The receptors come from a woman under 30 in good health and CMV-seronegative. The CDR3 runs from the conserved cysteine through the conserved F or W. Fields, in order: CDR3 protein, V gene, CDR3 length, J gene.

CDR3: CASSPGGYSPLHF
V: TRBV6-4
length: 13
J: TRBJ1-6

CDR3: CASSGAKRGKSYEQYF
V: TRBV2
length: 16
J: TRBJ2-7

CDR3: CASSLGGGLSTEAFF
V: TRBV11-3
length: 15
J: TRBJ1-1

CDR3: CASSFGYNEQFF
V: TRBV5-1
length: 12
J: TRBJ2-1

CDR3: CASSPGHSYEQYF
V: TRBV7-2
length: 13
J: TRBJ2-7

CDR3: CASSRTPGSSNQPQHF
V: TRBV4-1
length: 16
J: TRBJ1-5

CDR3: CASSLVNRANYGYTF
V: TRBV13
length: 15
J: TRBJ1-2

CDR3: CASSFRSNTEAFF
V: TRBV19
length: 13
J: TRBJ1-1

CDR3: CASRWEGRLNEKLFF
V: TRBV6-6
length: 15
J: TRBJ1-4

CDR3: CASSLILAGGVYEQYF
V: TRBV27
length: 16
J: TRBJ2-7

CDR3: CASSQGAAQETQYF
V: TRBV4-1
length: 14
J: TRBJ2-5

CDR3: CASSLAGTDQSEAFF
V: TRBV7-9
length: 15
J: TRBJ1-1

CDR3: CASSQTLGGPGNTIYF
V: TRBV28
length: 16
J: TRBJ1-3

CDR3: CSVWGGSGGTMETQYF
V: TRBV29-1
length: 16
J: TRBJ2-5

CDR3: CASSFRMSTDTQYF
V: TRBV5-1
length: 14
J: TRBJ2-3

CDR3: CAWSENRGAKLFF
V: TRBV30
length: 13
J: TRBJ1-4

CDR3: CASSLAGHRTDTQYF
V: TRBV11-2
length: 15
J: TRBJ2-3

CDR3: CASRQQGNTGELFF
V: TRBV7-7
length: 14
J: TRBJ2-2

CDR3: CASSRFASQAVNTEAFF
V: TRBV4-1
length: 17
J: TRBJ1-1

CDR3: CASSFMGAGQPQHF
V: TRBV28
length: 14
J: TRBJ1-5

CDR3: CASSYSFQGGYEQYF
V: TRBV6-5
length: 15
J: TRBJ2-7

CDR3: CTSSRGQGGSYGYTF
V: TRBV1
length: 15
J: TRBJ1-2

CDR3: CASSPQNNPGHSPLHF
V: TRBV18
length: 16
J: TRBJ1-6

CDR3: CASSQTPGQGFEETQYF
V: TRBV4-1
length: 17
J: TRBJ2-5